The clone carrying this TCR beta chain turned up a few times. Its antigen is still unknown. The same CDR3 can be traced to other DNA sequences in this sample. Repertoires were generated with immunoSEQ multiplex PCR, while TCRdb's copy carries only in-frame clones and drops some. The table has roughly 60,000 clones, more than 60% seen once; the top ten hold approximately 3.6%. Losses at the gene ends were 0 bases for V and 5 bases for J; bases not matched to a gene: 4. Germline CDR1 and CDR2: GTSNPN and SVGIG (reference sequence). This CDR3 has 15 amino acids. The data belong to a study of early stage breast cancer tumors. General study points: Functional markers like CD4, CD8 and FOXP3 were missed in bulk sequencing. In about 90% of the 16 patients, blood comparison separated tumor from normal breast. Tumors had around 2.4-fold higher T cell density than normal breast.

The chain employs TRBV30 and TRBJ1-4, with 9 bases that match TRBD1. The sequence was collected from a person aged 30-39 years with breast cancer. The material sequenced was blood. CDR3 sequence reads: CAWSVRGTGNEKLFF. The DNA of the CDR3 is TGTGCCTGGAGTGTCAGGGGGACAGGGAATGAAAAACTGTTTTTT.